Below, one TCR beta chain is given with its context. What it recognizes is unknown. This CDR3 is 19 amino acids long. Germline V gene data show CDR1 as SGDLS and CDR2 as YYNGEE. V shed 3 bases, J shed 6 bases, and the junction held 21 bases outside the gene matches. Molecular-barcoded quantitative 5'-RACE produced these TCR beta libraries. TCRdb itself ran the 5' RACE reads through MiXCR, one entry per CDR3 protein. Found here are approximately 290,000 distinct CDR3 sequences, around 20% of them singletons; the top ten hold roughly 3.6%. The sample comes from a study of CD8 T cells in ankylosing spondylitis. Study-wide results and limits: Significant enrichment of disease-linked clones was reported in matched ankylosing spondylitis synovial fluid.

Specimen: blood, either unsorted or a sorted T cell fraction (not recorded which). This rearrangement joins TRBV9 to TRBJ2-1; 7 bases line up with TRBD2. The TCR comes from a female donor with ankylosing spondylitis or in good health (not recorded which). The CDR3 coding sequence is TGTGCCAGCAGCGCCCACCTAGCGGCCTCTTCCACCGACCTCAATGAGCAGTTCTTC. Residues: CASSAHLAASSTDLNEQFF.